Presented here are 20 T cell receptor beta chains from one specimen sequenced in a study of blood T cell repertoires in COVID-19 (dated by TCRdb to the early 2020s). Libraries were prepared through the immunoSEQ multiplex PCR assay. This immuneACCESS table, as held by TCRdb, lists in-frame sequences with V and J called but not all clones. Of the missing ones, under half trace to an unresolved V gene in checked studies; the others have no known cause. Present in this sample are about 210,000 clones, more than 75% of which were seen just once. The ten largest make up 5% to 7% of the sample. The sample consisted of PBMCs or T cells enriched from blood (not recorded which). These receptors were obtained from a man in his forties with acute COVID-19.

The rearrangement uses TRBV5-1 and TRBJ2-5; TRBD2 aligns across 9 bases. V was clipped by 3 bases and J by 3 bases; unmatched bases: 12. CDR1 is SGHRS, CDR2 YFSETQ, per germline. The CDR3 spans 17 residues. CDR3: CASSSLSSGAWEETQYF. For the CDR3, the DNA is TGCGCCAGCAGCTCCCTCTCTAGCGGGGCTTGGGAAGAGACCCAGTACTTC. The full variable domain, rest sourced from reference TRBV5-1 and TRBJ2-5, is KAGVTQTPRYLIKTRGQQVTLSCSPISGHRSVSWYQQTPGQGLQFLFEYFSETQRNKGNFPGRFSGRQFSNSRSEMNVSTLELGDSALYLCASSSLSSGAWEETQYFGPGTRLLVL.

This clone was recorded a few times. The V and J genes are TRBV5-4 and TRBJ1-2, with 7 bases lining up with TRBD1. The CDR3 spans 15 residues. Germline assignment: CDR1 SGHNT and CDR2 YYREEE (reference sequence). Germline trimming cut 6 bases from V and 3 bases from J; bases unmatched to any gene: 11. The CDR3 DNA follows: TGTGCCAGCACCGGGGGAGAGGGGGCCGACTATGGCTACACCTTC. It is translated as CASTGGEGADYGYTF.

This clone has only one observation. This chain connects TRBV14 to TRBJ2-1; TRBD1 matches at 11 bases. The CDR3 spans 14 residues. Germline assignment: CDR1 SGHDN and CDR2 FVKESK. V was pared by 4 bases and J by 6 bases, with 2 bases of the junction left unmatched. Written as DNA, the CDR3 is TGTGCCAGCAGCCCCGGGACAGGGGGCAATGAGCAGTTCTTC. Translation gives CASSPGTGGNEQFF.

A single count supports this clone. The chain joins TRBV18 to TRBJ2-1; 10 bases line up with TRBD2. The CDR3 runs to 17 residues. V gave up 2 bases and J gave up 3 bases; unmatched junction bases: 7. The V gene's germline CDR1 is KGHSH and CDR2 LQKENI. The CDR3 protein is CASSPGPSGRFYNEQFF. The CDR3 nucleotides are TGTGCCAGCTCACCAGGGCCTAGCGGGAGATTCTACAATGAGCAGTTCTTC.

The chain links TRBV7-8 to TRBJ1-1, with no clear D. V was clipped by 6 bases and J by 6 bases, with 20 bases between them. The CDR3 length is 15 residues. Germline V gene sequence: CDR1 SGHVS, CDR2 FQNEAQ. For the CDR3, the DNA is TGTGCCAGCAGGAATCCCGGGGTGTCGGGCGCTGAAGCTTTCTTT. This sequence encodes CASRNPGVSGAEAFF.

This rearrangement joins TRBV7-9 to TRBJ2-2; D remains ambiguous. Germline V lookup: CDR1 SEHNR, CDR2 FQNEAQ (reference sequence). The CDR3 is 13 amino acids. With 1 base removed from V and 8 bases from J, the gap between germline ends came to 8 bases. DNA of the CDR3: TGTGCCAGCAGCTTAGGAGTCGCGGGGGAGCTGTTTTTT. It specifies CASSLGVAGELFF.

The chain uses TRBV3-1 (or the pseudogene TRBV3-2) and TRBJ1-1, with TRBD1 as a possible D gene (5 bases). The CDR3 runs 17 residues. V lost 0 bases, J lost 4 bases, and 18 bases lay in between. Germline V gene sequence: CDR1 LGHDT, CDR2 YNNKEL (reference sequence). CDR3: CASSQEARGDGGTEAFF. In DNA form, the CDR3 reads TGTGCCAGCAGCCAAGAAGCTAGGGGTGACGGGGGCACTGAAGCTTTCTTT.

V gene TRBV5-4 combines with J gene TRBJ2-3; weak D call: TRBD2 (5 bases). The CDR3 length is 12 residues. CDR1 is SGHNT, CDR2 YYREEE, per germline (reference sequence). V was trimmed by 2 bases and J by 7 bases, leaving 8 bases between them. CDR3 protein: CASSLLGYTQYF. In DNA form, the CDR3 reads TGTGCCAGCAGCTTACTAGGTTATACGCAGTATTTT.

V gene TRBV12-3 or TRBV12-4 combines with J gene TRBJ2-7, with a tentative D call TRBD2 (5 bases). V was clipped by 6 bases and J by 7 bases, with 10 bases between them. CDR3 length: 11 residues. CDR3 protein: CASRSRGEQYF. The CDR3 DNA reads as TGTGCCAGCAGATCCCGGGGTGAGCAGTACTTC.

The J gene is TRBJ1-1, the V gene TRBV27; possibly TRBD1 for D (6 bases). The V gene's germline CDR1 is MNHEY and CDR2 SMNVEV (reference sequence). Trimming left V 7 bases short and J 4 bases short, with 19 bases between. The CDR3 extends over 15 amino acids. CDR3 DNA: TGTGCCAGCACTTTCCGGGCCTTAGGGGGCACTGAAGCTTTCTTT. It yields the protein CASTFRALGGTEAFF.

There are a few counts of this clone. V usage is TRBV27 and J usage is TRBJ1-2; 8 bases align to TRBD1. The germline V gene has CDR1 MNHEY and CDR2 SMNVEV (reference sequence). J was trimmed by 7 bases and V by 3 bases; bases with no gene match: 4. CDR3 size: 13 residues. The CDR3 nucleotides are TGTGCCAGCAGTTTCGGACAGGGTGGTGGCTACACCTTC. Amino acids: CASSFGQGGGYTF.

The genes are TRBV7-2 and TRBJ2-2; possibly TRBD1 for D (5 bases). There are 13 residues in the CDR3. V lost 5 bases and J 7 bases, leaving 11 bases between the germline ends. Germline loops: CDR1 SGHTA, CDR2 FQGNSA. This chain's CDR3 is CASSPHRNGELFF. CDR3 DNA: TGTGCCAGCAGCCCACACAGGAACGGGGAGCTGTTTTTT. Supplemented by reference TRBV7-2 and TRBJ2-2, the full variable domain reads GAGVSQSPSNKVTEKGKDVELRCDPISGHTALYWYRQSLGQGLEFLIYFQGNSAPDKSGLPSDRFSAERTGGSVSTLTIQRTQQEDSAVYLCASSPHRNGELFFGEGSRLTVL.

V and J are TRBV6-5 and TRBJ1-1, with 7 bases matching TRBD1. With 8 bases clipped from V and 7 bases from J, the junction kept 13 bases outside the gene matches. The germline V gene encodes CDR1 MNHEY and CDR2 SVGAGI. The CDR3 loop spans 14 amino acids. This CDR3 reads CASGRTGGVVEAFF. CDR3 nucleotide sequence: TGTGCCAGCGGGCGGACAGGAGGTGTAGTTGAAGCTTTCTTT.

The genes are TRBV29-1 and TRBJ1-5; possibly TRBD1 for D (5 bases). The CDR3 consists of 12 residues. The ends were cut back, 4 bases at V and 7 bases at J, with 11 bases in the middle. Germline lookup yields CDR1 SQVTM and CDR2 ANQGSEA. Here the CDR3 reads CSVVGQGQPQHF. CDR3 nucleotide sequence: TGCAGCGTTGTTGGGCAGGGCCAGCCCCAGCATTTT.

CDR3 coding DNA: TGTGCCAGCAGACCACCGGGACACTCAACCGGGGAGCAGTACTTC. As protein: CASRPPGHSTGEQYF. The chain links TRBV7-8 to TRBJ2-7; D is possibly TRBD1 (6 bases). V was clipped by 6 bases and J by 7 bases, with 22 bases between them. The germline V gene has CDR1 SGHVS and CDR2 FQNEAQ. This CDR3 is 15 amino acids long.

V usage is TRBV7-2 and J usage is TRBJ2-7, with TRBD2 matching over 7 bases. CDR3 length: 15 amino acids. Trimming cost V 5 bases and J 4 bases; bases outside gene matches: 11. CDR1 SGHTA and CDR2 FQGNSA come from the germline V gene. CDR3 bases: TGTGCCAGCAGCCCCCACGGCGGGGGTATATACGAGCAGTACTTC. This translates into CASSPHGGGIYEQYF.

The V gene is TRBV6-6, the J gene TRBJ2-7; maybe TRBD1 (6 bases). Trimming pared 4 bases from V and 0 bases from J, leaving 10 bases between. CDR1 and CDR2 from the germline V gene are MNHNY and SVGAGI (reference sequence). The CDR3 loop spans 14 amino acids. CDR3 coding DNA: TGTGCCAGCAGTTTCGACAGGAGCTCCTACGAGCAGTACTTC. It specifies CASSFDRSSYEQYF.

This chain uses TRBV9 with TRBJ2-2, with a weak D call TRBD1 (8 bases). The V gene lost 0 bases and the J gene lost 6 bases, with 15 bases spanning the gap. The CDR3 runs 16 residues. Per the germline V gene, CDR1 is SGDLS and CDR2 is YYNGEE. This chain's CDR3 is CASSVVGGGQAGELFF. DNA of the CDR3: TGTGCCAGCAGCGTAGTGGGCGGGGGACAGGCCGGGGAGCTGTTTTTT.

V gene TRBV19 combines with J gene TRBJ1-2; 8 bases map to TRBD1. Unmatched junction bases numbered 10, after V lost 3 bases and J lost 4 bases. In germline, CDR1 is LNHDA, CDR2 SQIVND (reference sequence). The CDR3 is 16 residues long. CDR3 in DNA: TGTGCCAGTAGTATCTGGCGGGACAGGACGCTCTATGGCTACACCTTC. This translates into CASSIWRDRTLYGYTF. Full variable domain (outside the CDR3, taken from reference TRBV19 and TRBJ1-2): DGGITQSPKYLFRKEGQNVTLSCEQNLNHDAMYWYRQDPGQGLRLIYYSQIVNDFQKGDIAEGYSVSREKKESFPLTVTSAQKNPTAFYLCASSIWRDRTLYGYTFGSGTRLTVV.

This clone was counted once. This chain links TRBV18 with TRBJ1-1; 7 bases match TRBD1. This CDR3 is built from 14 residues. After removal of 2 bases from V and 6 bases from J, the junction contained 6 bases not matched to a gene. Germline values: CDR1 KGHSH, CDR2 LQKENI. The CDR3 coding sequence is TGTGCCAGCTCACCAGGGACAGCTCTCGCTGAAGCTTTCTTT. Protein: CASSPGTALAEAFF.